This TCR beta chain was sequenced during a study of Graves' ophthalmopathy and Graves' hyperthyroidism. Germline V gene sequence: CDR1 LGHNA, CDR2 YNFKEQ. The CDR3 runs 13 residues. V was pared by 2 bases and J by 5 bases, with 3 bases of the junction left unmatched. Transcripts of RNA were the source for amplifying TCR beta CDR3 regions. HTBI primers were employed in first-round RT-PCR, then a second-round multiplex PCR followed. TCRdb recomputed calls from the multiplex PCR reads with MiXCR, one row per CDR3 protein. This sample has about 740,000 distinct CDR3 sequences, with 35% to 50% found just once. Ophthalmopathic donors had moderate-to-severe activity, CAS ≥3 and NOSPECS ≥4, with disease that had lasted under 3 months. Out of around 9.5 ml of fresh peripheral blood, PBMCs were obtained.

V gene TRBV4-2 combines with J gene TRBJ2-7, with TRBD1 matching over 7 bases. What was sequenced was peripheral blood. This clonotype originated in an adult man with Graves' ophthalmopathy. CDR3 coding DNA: TGTGCCAGCAGCCAACAAACAGGGGACGAGCAGTACTTC. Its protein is CASSQQTGDEQYF.